The clone carrying this T cell receptor beta chain came up a few times. Each CDR3 protein gets one entry after TCRdb re-called the 5' RACE reads with MiXCR. The table has about 720,000 distinct CDR3 sequences, around a sixth seen once. This specimen comes from a study of identical twins. The V and J ends lost 2 bases and 2 bases respectively, with 13 bases between them. The length of the CDR3 is 16 residues. The germline CDR1 and CDR2 sequences are MNHEY and SVGAGI. These data are also associated with another study on T cells expressing NK-cell markers. From that paper: One of the eight sequenced donors was seronegative, whereas the other seven were HCMV-seropositive.

The chain joins TRBV6-5 to TRBJ2-1; weak D call: TRBD2 (5 bases). Specimen: PBMCs. The sequence came from a woman between 18 and 30 years old in good health. The CDR3 nucleotides read TGTGCCAGCAGTTACAGCCTAGCAGGTACCTACAATGAGCAGTTCTTC. Its protein is CASSYSLAGTYNEQFF.